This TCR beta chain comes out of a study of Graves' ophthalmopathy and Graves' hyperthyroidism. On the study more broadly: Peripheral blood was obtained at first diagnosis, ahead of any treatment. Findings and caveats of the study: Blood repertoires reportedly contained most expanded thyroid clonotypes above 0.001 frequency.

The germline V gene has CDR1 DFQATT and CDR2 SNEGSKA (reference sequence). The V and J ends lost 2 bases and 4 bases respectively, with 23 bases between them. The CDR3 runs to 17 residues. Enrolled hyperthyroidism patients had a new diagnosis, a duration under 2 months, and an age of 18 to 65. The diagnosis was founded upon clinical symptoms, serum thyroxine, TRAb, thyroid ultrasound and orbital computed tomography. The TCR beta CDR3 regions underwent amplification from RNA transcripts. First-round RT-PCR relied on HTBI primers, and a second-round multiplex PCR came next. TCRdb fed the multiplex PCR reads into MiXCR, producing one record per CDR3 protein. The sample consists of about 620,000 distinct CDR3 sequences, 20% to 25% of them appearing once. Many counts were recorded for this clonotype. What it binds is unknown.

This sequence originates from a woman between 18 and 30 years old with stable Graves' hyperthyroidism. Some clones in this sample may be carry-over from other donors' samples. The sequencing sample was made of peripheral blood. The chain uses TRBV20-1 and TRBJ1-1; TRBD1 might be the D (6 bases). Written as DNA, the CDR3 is TGCAGTGCTAGACGCAGTATAGACAGGCGAATCGGCACTGAAGCTTTCTTT. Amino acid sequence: CSARRSIDRRIGTEAFF.